The 3 T cell receptor beta chains listed next were all sequenced from one sample in a study of blood T cell repertoires in COVID-19. Profiling relied on immunoSEQ multiplex PCR, and the TCRdb table lists in-frame clones only, not all of them. Among over 45,000 clones listed, roughly nine tenths were seen once. The sequenced sample was peripheral blood. The receptors shown here come from a woman of 80 years or more with acute or convalescent COVID-19.

The chain joins TRBV28 to TRBJ2-7; tentatively, D is TRBD2 (5 bases). The CDR3 length is 16 residues. The germline V gene encodes CDR1 MDHEN and CDR2 SYDVKM. The CDR3 protein is CASSGGPGLKSRDGTV. CDR3 DNA sequence: TGTGCCAGCAGCGGAGGCCCGGGTTTAAAGAGCCGGGATGGTACCGTC.

The chain joins TRBV5-1 to TRBJ2-3; 8 bases fit TRBD2. This CDR3 has 15 residues. V was clipped by 5 bases and J by 1 base; unmatched bases: 6. Germline CDR1 is SGHRS and CDR2 is YFSETQ. CDR3 nucleotide sequence: TGCGCCAGCAGTCTGTCGGGAGGGGGCACAGATACGCAGTATTTT. It translates to CASSLSGGGTDTQYF.

The chain has TRBV5-1 and TRBJ2-2; TRBD1 might be the D (6 bases). The V and J ends lost 4 bases and 2 bases respectively, with 15 bases between them. The V gene's germline CDR1 is SGHRS and CDR2 YFSETQ. The CDR3 sequence is 16 residues long. The CDR3 DNA follows: TGCGCCAGCAGCAGATCCGGGACACCTAACACCGGGGAGCTGTTTTTT. It codes for CASSRSGTPNTGELFF.